The 5 T cell receptor beta chains below come from one sample, sequenced in a study of blood T cells in healthy people across ages (dated by TCRdb to between 2014 and 2017). Library preparation was by 5' RACE. Instrument on record: Illumina HiSeq 2500. A second PCR of about 6 to 11 cycles was performed with a sample-barcoded 5' primer and a J-beta primer mix. Through fastp at Q25 and MiXCR, TCRdb rebuilt clones from the public reads, retaining in-frame beta chains. Each record represents a unique CDR3 protein, reported with the most common genes and DNA among its rows. This sample is represented by 450,000 to 700,000 distinct CDR3 sequences; 27% of them were singletons. Jointly, the top ten make up about a fifth of the sample. Sequencing was carried out using blood. The source is an older woman in good health.

This clonotype has more than one count but fewer than ten. The chain combines TRBV20-1 with TRBJ1-1; no firm D call. Germline CDR1 reads DFQATT; CDR2 reads SNEGSKA (reference sequence). The CDR3 runs to 11 residues. Trimming removed 3 bases from V and 5 bases from J, with 7 bases in between. The CDR3 sequence is CSARGGTEAFF. Written as DNA, the CDR3 is TGCAGTGCTAGGGGCGGGACTGAAGCTTTCTTT.

The J gene is TRBJ1-1, the V gene TRBV6-2 or TRBV6-3; 10 bases are shared with TRBD1. V lost 5 bases, J lost 7 bases, and 7 bases stayed unmatched. Germline V lookup: CDR1 MNHEY, CDR2 SVGEGT. The CDR3 runs 14 residues. The CDR3 nucleotides read TGTGCCAGCAGTGCCCGGGACAGGGGACTTGAAGCTTTCTTT. It encodes CASSARDRGLEAFF.

There are a few counts of this clonotype. The junction departs from the called germline gene at one end, perhaps through a read error. V usage is TRBV5-1 and J usage is TRBJ1-5; D uncertain. Germline CDR1 reads SGHRS; CDR2 reads YFSETQ. This CDR3 is 14 amino acids long. The CDR3 sequence is CANSAGGLSQPQHF. CDR3 DNA sequence: TGCGCCAACAGCGCCGGAGGCCTGAGCCAGCCCCAGCATTTT.

As to this clonotype: The junction and the germline gene differ at one end; a read error may be behind it. This chain uses TRBV5-8 with TRBJ2-4, with 11 bases that match TRBD2. CDR1 SGHTS and CDR2 YDEGEE come from the germline V gene. The CDR3 contains 18 residues. The DNA of the CDR3 is TGTGCCAGCAGCTTGGGGACTAGCGGGTCTTTAGCCAAAAACATTCGGTACTTC. Its translation is CASSLGTSGSLAKNIRYF. Drawing the rest from reference TRBV5-8 and TRBJ2-4, the complete variable domain is EAGVTQSPTHLIKTRGQQATLRCSPISGHTSVYWYQQALGLGLQFLLWYDEGEERNRGNFPPRFSGRQFPNYSSELNVNALELEDSALYLCASSLGTSGSLAKNIRYFGAGTRLSVL.

The V gene is TRBV6-2 or TRBV6-3, the J gene TRBJ2-2; no firm D call. This CDR3 is built from 15 residues. Germline loops: CDR1 MNHEY, CDR2 SVGEGT. Trimming left V 3 bases short and J 5 bases short, with 13 bases between. The CDR3 sequence is CASSYTDQPTGELFF. The CDR3, as DNA: TGTGCCAGCAGTTATACGGACCAACCGACCGGGGAGCTGTTTTTT.